A selection of T cell receptor beta chains follows, all from one sample in a study of radiotherapy plus CTLA-4 blockade in lung cancer. This table comes from immunoSEQ multiplex PCR, and its TCRdb copy is limited to in-frame clones, with some not included. The sample contains tens of thousands of clones, roughly four fifths of which appear only once. This material consisted of peripheral blood, taken from a patient treated with radiotherapy plus ipilimumab. The receptors originated from a human donor with non-small cell lung cancer whose response to radiotherapy plus ipilimumab could not be evaluated. Both conserved end residues are trimmed from each CDR3.

V gene	J gene	CDR3 protein
TRBV7-7	TRBJ2-1	ASSLSHSSYNEQF
TRBV4-2	TRBJ2-5	ASSQVSYSGRLAGEETQY
TRBV15	TRBJ2-2	ATSGGTSGGTHGELF
TRBV6-5	TRBJ1-1	ASSRTGQNTEAF
TRBV9	TRBJ2-3	ASSVPWGGLTDTQY
TRBV6-1	TRBJ1-5	ASSRHEGGEPQH
TRBV2	TRBJ2-5	ASDRDRSQETQY
TRBV4-3	TRBJ1-2	ASSQDGAGWIGYT
TRBV5-1	TRBJ1-2	ASSQTVPTLYGYT
TRBV27	TRBJ1-1	ASSEGTGGEAF
TRBV5-1	TRBJ2-3	ASSPSGAEDTQY
TRBV6-1	TRBJ2-7	ASSEAGTGGFHEQY
TRBV6-5	-	ASRTRDNEQY
TRBV27	TRBJ1-3	ASSTVIGNTIY
TRBV15	TRBJ1-1	ATSRDRQGWAF
TRBV5-8	TRBJ1-2	ASSFRQVNYGYT
TRBV27	TRBJ1-4	ASSLGGGSPRRELF
TRBV7-8	TRBJ1-4	ASSFGVLVATNEKLF
TRBV5-1	TRBJ1-6	ASSLTGPYNSPLH